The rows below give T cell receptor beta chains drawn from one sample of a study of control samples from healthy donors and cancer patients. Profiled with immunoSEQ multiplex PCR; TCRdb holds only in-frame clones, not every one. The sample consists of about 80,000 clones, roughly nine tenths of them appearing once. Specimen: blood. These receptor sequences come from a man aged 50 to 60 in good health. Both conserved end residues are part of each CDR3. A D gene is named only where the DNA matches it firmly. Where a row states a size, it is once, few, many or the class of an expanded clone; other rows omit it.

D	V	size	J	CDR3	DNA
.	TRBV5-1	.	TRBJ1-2	CASSLEGGTSYGYTF	TGCGCCAGCAGCTTGGAAGGGGGGACATCATATGGCTACACCTTC
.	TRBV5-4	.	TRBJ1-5	CASSLGPTGNQPQHF	TGTGCCAGCAGCCTGGGGCCTACGGGCAATCAGCCCCAGCATTTT
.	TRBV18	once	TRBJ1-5	CATAGDRNQPQHF	TGTGCCACTGCAGGGGATCGGAATCAGCCCCAGCATTTT
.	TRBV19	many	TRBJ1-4	CASSNAASHATNEKLFF	TGTGCCAGTAGTAACGCGGCCAGCCATGCAACTAATGAAAAACTGTTTTTT
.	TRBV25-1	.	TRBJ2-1	CASSGWTGSSYNEQFF	TGTGCCAGCAGTGGATGGACGGGTAGCTCCTACAATGAGCAGTTCTTC
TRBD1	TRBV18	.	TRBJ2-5	CASSPPETGGLETQYF	TGTGCCAGCTCACCCCCGGAGACAGGGGGCTTGGAGACCCAGTACTTC
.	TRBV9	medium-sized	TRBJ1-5	CASSKGGLRNQPQHF	TGTGCCAGCAGCAAAGGGGGTTTGCGCAATCAGCCCCAGCATTTT
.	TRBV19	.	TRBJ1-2	CASSPSSNYGYTF	TGTGCCAGTAGCCCCTCTTCAAACTATGGCTACACCTTC
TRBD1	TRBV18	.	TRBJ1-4	CASSPQGVATNEKLFF	TGTGCCAGCTCCCCACAGGGGGTTGCAACTAATGAAAAACTGTTTTTT
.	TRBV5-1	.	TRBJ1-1	CASSGETRVRAEAFF	TGCGCCAGCAGCGGGGAGACGAGGGTTCGGGCGGAAGCTTTCTTT
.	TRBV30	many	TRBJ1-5	CAWSVADYSNQPQHF	TGTGCCTGGAGTGTGGCAGACTATAGCAATCAGCCCCAGCATTTT
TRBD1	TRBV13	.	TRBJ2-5	CATDRGRGGQETQYF	TGTGCCACCGACAGGGGGCGAGGGGGTCAAGAGACCCAGTACTTC
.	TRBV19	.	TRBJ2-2	CASSIFNTGELFF	TGTGCCAGTAGTATTTTTAACACCGGGGAGCTGTTTTTT
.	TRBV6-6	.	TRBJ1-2	CASGGSSYGYTF	TGTGCCAGCGGGGGTTCCTCCTATGGCTACACCTTC
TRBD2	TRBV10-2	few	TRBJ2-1	CASRDSGGAGNEQFF	TGCGCCAGCAGAGATAGCGGGGGGGCCGGCAATGAGCAGTTCTTC
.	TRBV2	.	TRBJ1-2	CASSVSPYGYTF	TGTGCCAGCAGTGTGTCCCCCTATGGCTACACCTTC
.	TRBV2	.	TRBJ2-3	CASSYRPGSLLDTQYF	TGTGCCAGCAGCTACAGACCCGGGTCCCTCCTCGATACGCAGTATTTT
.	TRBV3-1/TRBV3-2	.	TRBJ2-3	CASSRAMGTDTQYF	TGTGCCAGCAGCCGAGCTATGGGCACAGATACGCAGTATTTT
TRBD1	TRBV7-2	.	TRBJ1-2	CASSSSQGVTGYTF	TGTGCCAGCAGCTCATCACAGGGGGTAACGGGCTACACCTTC
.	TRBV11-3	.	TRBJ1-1	CASSPKSHSTEAFF	TGTGCCAGCAGCCCTAAGAGTCATTCCACTGAAGCTTTCTTT
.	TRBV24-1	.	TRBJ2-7	CATSDRGAYEQYF	TGTGCCACCAGTGACAGGGGGGCCTACGAGCAGTACTTC
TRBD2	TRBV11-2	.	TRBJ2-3	CASSFGLAGSTDTQYF	TGTGCCAGCAGCTTCGGACTAGCGGGGAGCACAGATACGCAGTATTTT
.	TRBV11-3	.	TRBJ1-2	CASSLGDTANYGYTF	TGTGCCAGCAGCCTAGGGGACACGGCTAACTATGGCTACACCTTC
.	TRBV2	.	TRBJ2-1	CASSEVEARDNEQFF	TGTGCCAGCAGTGAAGTTGAGGCGAGAGACAATGAGCAGTTCTTC
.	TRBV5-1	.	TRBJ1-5	CASSLAGVSNQPQHF	TGCGCCAGCAGCTTGGCCGGGGTAAGCAATCAGCCCCAGCATTTT
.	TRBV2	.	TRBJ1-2	CASSDGSYGYTF	TGTGCCAGCAGTGATGGCAGCTATGGCTACACCTTC
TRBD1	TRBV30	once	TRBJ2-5	CAWSTGTGFQETQYF	TGTGCCTGGAGTACCGGGACAGGGTTCCAAGAGACCCAGTACTTC
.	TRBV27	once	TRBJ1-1	CASNPWGRPNTEAFF	TGTGCCAGCAACCCTTGGGGGAGACCGAACACTGAAGCTTTCTTT
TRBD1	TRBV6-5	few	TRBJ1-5	CASSSTGGIQPQHF	TGTGCCAGCAGTTCTACAGGGGGCATTCAGCCCCAGCATTTT
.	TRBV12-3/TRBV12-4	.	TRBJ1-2	CASSSREWGYTF	TGTGCCAGCAGTAGCAGGGAGTGGGGCTACACCTTC
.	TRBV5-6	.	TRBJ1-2	CASSLGGAGSGYGYTF	TGTGCCAGCAGCTTGGGAGGGGCAGGGTCGGGCTATGGCTACACCTTC
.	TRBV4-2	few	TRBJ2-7	CASSQDTRTYEQYF	TGTGCCAGCAGCCAAGATACGCGGACCTACGAGCAGTACTTC
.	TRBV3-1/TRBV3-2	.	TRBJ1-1	CASSPQEMLNTEAFF	TGTGCCAGCAGCCCCCAAGAAATGCTGAACACTGAAGCTTTCTTT
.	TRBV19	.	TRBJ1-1	CASSIGSGGWGPMNTEAFF	TGTGCCAGTAGTATAGGTTCCGGGGGCTGGGGACCCATGAACACTGAAGCTTTCTTT
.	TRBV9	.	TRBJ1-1	CASSAAGDNTEAFF	TGTGCCAGCAGCGCAGCAGGGGACAACACTGAAGCTTTCTTT
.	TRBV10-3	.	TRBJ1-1	CAISSDGEAFF	TGTGCCATCAGTTCGGACGGAGAAGCTTTCTTT
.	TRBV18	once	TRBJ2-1	CASSPSNNEQFF	TGTGCCAGCTCACCCTCTAACAATGAGCAGTTCTTC
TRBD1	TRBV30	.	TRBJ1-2	CAWSRPGQNYGYTF	TGTGCCTGGAGTAGGCCGGGACAGAACTATGGCTACACCTTC
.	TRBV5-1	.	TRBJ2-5	CASSFSEGTKTQYF	TGCGCCAGCAGCTTTTCGGAAGGGACGAAGACCCAGTACTTC
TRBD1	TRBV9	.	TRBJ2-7	CASSASGTATYEQYF	TGTGCCAGCAGCGCTTCCGGGACAGCGACCTACGAGCAGTACTTC
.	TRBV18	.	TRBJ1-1	CASSPQGAGTEAFF	TGTGCCAGCTCACCCCAGGGAGCTGGCACTGAAGCTTTCTTT
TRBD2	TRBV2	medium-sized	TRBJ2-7	CASSEVLAGYEQYF	TGTGCCAGCAGTGAGGTCCTAGCGGGTTACGAGCAGTACTTC
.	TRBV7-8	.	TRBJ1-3	CASSLVASTDSGNTIYF	TGTGCCAGCAGCTTAGTGGCATCCACCGACTCTGGAAACACCATATATTTT
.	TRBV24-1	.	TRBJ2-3	CATSDGPSPYTQYF	TGTGCCACCAGTGATGGACCGTCACCTTATACGCAGTATTTT
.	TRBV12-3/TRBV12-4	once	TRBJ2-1	CASSFSTGWEQFF	TGTGCCAGCAGTTTTTCAACGGGGTGGGAGCAGTTCTTC